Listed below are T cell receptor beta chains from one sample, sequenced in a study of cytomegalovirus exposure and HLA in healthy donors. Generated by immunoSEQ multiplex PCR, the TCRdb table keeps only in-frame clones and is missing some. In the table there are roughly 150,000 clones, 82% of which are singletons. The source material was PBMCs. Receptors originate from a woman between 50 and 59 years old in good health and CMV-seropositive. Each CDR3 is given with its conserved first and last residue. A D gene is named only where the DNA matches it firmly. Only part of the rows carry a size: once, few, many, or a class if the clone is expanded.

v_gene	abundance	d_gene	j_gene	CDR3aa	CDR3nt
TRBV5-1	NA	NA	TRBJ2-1	CASSLGSGLDNEQFF	TGCGCCAGCAGCTTGGGAAGCGGGTTAGACAATGAGCAGTTCTTC
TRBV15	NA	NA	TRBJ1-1	CATSMVMGATEAFF	TGTGCCACCAGCATGGTTATGGGGGCCACTGAAGCTTTCTTT
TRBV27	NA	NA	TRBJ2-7	CASSSSRGEQYF	TGTGCCAGCAGTTCCTCCCGGGGGGAGCAGTACTTC
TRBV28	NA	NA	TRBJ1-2	CASSQQGFSYGYTF	TGTGCCAGCAGTCAGCAGGGTTTCAGTTATGGCTACACCTTC
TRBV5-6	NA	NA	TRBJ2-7	CASSLGHRFYEQYF	TGTGCCAGCAGCTTAGGACATCGTTTCTACGAGCAGTACTTC
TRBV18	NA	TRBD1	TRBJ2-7	CASSPGTASYEQYF	TGTGCCAGCTCACCAGGGACAGCATCCTACGAGCAGTACTTC
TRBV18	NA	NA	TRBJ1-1	CASSLYRAPGTEAFF	TGTGCCAGCTCACTGTACAGGGCCCCCGGCACCGAAGCTTTCTTT
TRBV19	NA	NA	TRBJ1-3	CASSIKAGSGNTIYF	TGTGCCAGTAGTATTAAGGCAGGGTCTGGAAACACCATATATTTT
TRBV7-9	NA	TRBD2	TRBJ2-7	CASSLAQGLAGGSSYEQYF	TGTGCCAGCAGCTTAGCGCAGGGACTAGCGGGGGGAAGCTCCTACGAGCAGTACTTC
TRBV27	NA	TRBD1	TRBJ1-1	CASRGQEATEAFF	TGTGCCAGCAGGGGACAGGAAGCCACTGAAGCTTTCTTT
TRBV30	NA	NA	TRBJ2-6	CAWSRGSGANVLTF	TGTGCCTGGAGTAGAGGGTCGGGGGCCAACGTCCTGACTTTC
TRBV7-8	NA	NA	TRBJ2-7	CASSFPGGSSAYEQYF	TGTGCCAGCAGCTTTCCTGGGGGCTCCTCAGCCTACGAGCAGTACTTC
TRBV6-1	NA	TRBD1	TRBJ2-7	CATGQGLTYEQYF	TGTGCCACTGGACAGGGACTGACCTACGAGCAGTACTTC
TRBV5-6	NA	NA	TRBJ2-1	CASSFTGFYNEQFF	TGTGCCAGCAGCTTCACAGGGTTCTACAATGAGCAGTTCTTC
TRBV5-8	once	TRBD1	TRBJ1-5	CASSQPSRTGVTQPQHF	TGTGCCAGCAGCCAACCATCTAGGACAGGGGTGACTCAGCCCCAGCATTTT
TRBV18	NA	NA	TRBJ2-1	CASSPSQGLINEQFF	TGTGCCAGCTCACCTTCGCAGGGGTTGATTAATGAGCAGTTCTTC
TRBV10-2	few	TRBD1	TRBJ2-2	CASRTGTGGVWTGELFF	TGCGCCAGCAGGACGGGGACAGGGGGTGTTTGGACCGGGGAGCTGTTTTTT
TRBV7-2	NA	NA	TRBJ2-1	CASSLGGRPGDEQFF	TGTGCCAGCAGCTTAGGAGGCAGGCCGGGGGATGAGCAGTTCTTC
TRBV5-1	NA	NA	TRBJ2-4	CASSLEPGRSKNIQYF	TGCGCCAGCAGCTTGGAACCAGGCAGGTCCAAAAACATTCAGTACTTC
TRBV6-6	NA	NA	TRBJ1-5	CASSYSGLHQPQHF	TGTGCCAGCAGTTACTCCGGACTTCATCAGCCCCAGCATTTT
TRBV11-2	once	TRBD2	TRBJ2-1	CASSLERLADEQFF	TGTGCCAGCAGCTTAGAAAGACTAGCAGATGAGCAGTTCTTC
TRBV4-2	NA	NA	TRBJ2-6	CASSQQDSGANVLTF	TGTGCCAGCAGCCAACAGGACTCTGGGGCCAACGTCCTGACTTTC
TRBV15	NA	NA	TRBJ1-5	CATSRVQDSNQPQHF	TGTGCCACCAGCAGAGTTCAGGATAGCAATCAGCCCCAGCATTTT
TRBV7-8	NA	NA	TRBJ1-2	CASSFGGDYGYTF	TGTGCCAGCAGCTTCGGGGGGGACTATGGCTACACCTTC
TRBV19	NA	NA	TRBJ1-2	CASSMFDRPMNGYTF	TGTGCCAGTAGTATGTTTGACAGACCGATGAATGGCTACACCTTC
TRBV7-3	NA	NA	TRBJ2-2	CASRGVAGELFF	TGTGCCAGCAGAGGGGTTGCCGGGGAGCTGTTTTTT
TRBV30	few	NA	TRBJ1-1	CVIRGIWGTEAFF	TGTGTCATCAGAGGGATTTGGGGCACTGAAGCTTTCTTT
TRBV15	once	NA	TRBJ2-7	CATSTNRDRPYEQYF	TGTGCCACCAGCACGAACAGGGATCGTCCCTACGAGCAGTACTTC
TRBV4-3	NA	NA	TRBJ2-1	CASSLTAGGYNEQFF	TGCGCCAGCAGCCTGACTGCCGGGGGTTACAATGAGCAGTTCTTC
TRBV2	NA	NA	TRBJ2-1	CASSSQDKVYNEQFF	TGTGCCAGCAGTTCCCAAGACAAAGTGTACAATGAGCAGTTCTTC
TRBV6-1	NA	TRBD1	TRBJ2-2	CASSEGGRGRTGELFF	TGTGCCAGCAGTGAAGGCGGCAGGGGGCGTACCGGGGAGCTGTTTTTT
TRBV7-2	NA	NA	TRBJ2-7	CASSLEQIDSYEQYF	TGTGCCAGCAGCTTAGAACAAATCGATTCCTACGAGCAGTACTTC
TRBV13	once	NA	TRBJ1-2	CASSLGRARDTYGYTF	TGTGCCAGCAGCTTAGGGCGGGCGAGGGACACCTATGGCTACACCTTC
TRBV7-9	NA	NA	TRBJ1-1	CASTELRAEAFF	TGTGCCAGTACCGAATTGCGCGCTGAAGCTTTCTTT
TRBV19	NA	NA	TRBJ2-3	CATGTADTQYF	TGTGCCACTGGTACGGCAGATACGCAGTATTTT
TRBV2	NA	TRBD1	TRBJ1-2	CASRTGGTTDYGYTF	TGTGCCAGTCGGACAGGGGGGACGACAGACTATGGCTACACCTTC